The source of this T cell receptor (beta chain) is a study of blood T cell repertoires in COVID-19 (TCRdb year 2020). For the wider study: Samples from collaborators originated in the United States, Italy and Spain and spanned both the acute and convalescent phases of COVID-19. The prospective study material was composed of cDNA or gDNA derived from T cells, B-cell-depleted T cells, or PBMCs. The samples were drawn from the first 160 participants of the ongoing ImmuneRACE study and from under 1,500 subjects provided by 6 global collaborators. Nearly every sample came with metadata listing a de-identified subject ID, COVID-19 status, age in years and sex. Deeply sampled blood TCRbeta repertoires from subjects exposed to, actively infected with, or recovered from COVID-19 were included in the dataset. Where available, HLA class I and class II types were obtained from metadata supplied by the sample provider rather than from assay-based typing. The repertoires were made available in a free public database intended to serve as a resource for research on the immune response to SARS-CoV-2. Here is what the overall study found, with its caveats: How much clinical and demographic metadata was included differed by source and by participant, and the metadata was provided uncurated.

The immunoSEQ Assay, a bias-controlled multiplex PCR, was used to amplify TCRbeta CDR3 regions from genomic DNA. The published analysis was carried out like this. Nucleated cell counts per sample were estimated from amplification of reference gene primers within the assay. Sequence reads were collapsed and filtered to measure the absolute abundance of every unique TCRbeta CDR3 rearrangement. For each sample, productive Simpson clonality was calculated as the square root of Simpson's diversity index over productive rearrangements. In TCRdb, the immuneACCESS table is reduced to in-frame sequences with V and J assigned. These tables do not hold every clone; where another copy was compared, an unresolved V gene accounts for under half, and the others remain unexplained. V and J calls plus clone size are reproduced from that table; the DNA served to infer D and trimming. In this sample the table shows around 340,000 clones, approximately 89% of which occur a single time. The ten top clones hold around 4% of the sample.

This clone occurred a few times. Its antigen remains undetermined. Base qualities are not at hand, and no much larger clone is one base apart. One collaborating source in Seattle enrolled patients while the patients were actively infected and followed the patients over time throughout the course of disease. Each collaborating institution followed its own protocols to collect whole blood in K2EDTA tubes. For TCRbeta analysis, collaborators shipped samples as frozen whole blood, isolated PBMCs, or DNA extracted from either of those sample types. V and J are trimmed by 1 base and 6 bases, and the gene matches miss 8 bases of the junction. From the cysteine up to the phenylalanine, the CDR3 has a length of 16 residues. This entry keeps only the CDR3 DNA: 48 bases, framed from base 1. The germline V gene (reference sequence) supplies CDR1 LGHDT and CDR2 YNNKEL.

The sequence was collected from a woman aged 55-69 years with COVID-19, enrolled during active disease. The material sequenced was peripheral blood. The sequence links TRBV3-1 (or the pseudogene TRBV3-2) to TRBJ1-2, with 10 bases in between that match TRBD1. The DNA is TGTGCCAGCAGCCAAGCGGACAGGGGGGTTTTTGATGGCTACACCTTC. This is translated as CASSQADRGVFDGYTF.